These 2 T cell receptor beta chains came from one sample sequenced in a study of CD8 T cells in ankylosing spondylitis. TCRdb passed the 5' RACE reads through MiXCR, listing each CDR3 protein once. This sample yields a few hundred thousand distinct CDR3 sequences, of which around 18% are seen a single time; roughly 42% belongs to the top ten. General study points: Made up of eight highly homologous variants, a TCR beta motif appeared characteristic of ankylosing spondylitis blood.

These TCRs' antigens remain unknown. The sequenced sample was blood, either unsorted or a sorted T cell fraction (not recorded which). These receptor sequences come from a male donor with ankylosing spondylitis.

Points on this clonotype: One junction end disagrees with the germline gene, perhaps due to a read error. CDR3 DNA: TGTGCCAGCAGCTCCCGAAGCCCATTTACCGGGACTAGCGGGAGAGCCCACTTC. Amino acids: CASSSRSPFTGTSGRAHF. This chain links TRBV11-1 with TRBJ2-7, with 14 bases aligning to TRBD2. This CDR3 region has 18 residues. Germline V gives CDR1 SGHAT, CDR2 FQDESV (reference sequence). Full variable domain (rest looked up from reference TRBV11-1 and TRBJ2-7): EAEVAQSPRYKITEKSQAVAFWCDPISGHATLYWYRQILGQGPELLVQFQDESVVDDSQLPKDRFSAERLKGVDSTLKIQPAELGDSAMYLCASSSRSPFTGTSGRAHFGPGTRLTVT.

V gene TRBV21-1 combines with J gene TRBJ2-7; the DNA was not used to check the table's D call, TRBD1. TRBV21-1 is noted as a pseudogene. This CDR3 has 19 residues. The CDR3 loop is CASSKKGGAGCPHSYEQYF. The CDR3 DNA reads TGTGCCAGCAGCAAAAAGGGTGGGGCGGGGTGTCCCCACTCCTACGAGCAGTACTTC.